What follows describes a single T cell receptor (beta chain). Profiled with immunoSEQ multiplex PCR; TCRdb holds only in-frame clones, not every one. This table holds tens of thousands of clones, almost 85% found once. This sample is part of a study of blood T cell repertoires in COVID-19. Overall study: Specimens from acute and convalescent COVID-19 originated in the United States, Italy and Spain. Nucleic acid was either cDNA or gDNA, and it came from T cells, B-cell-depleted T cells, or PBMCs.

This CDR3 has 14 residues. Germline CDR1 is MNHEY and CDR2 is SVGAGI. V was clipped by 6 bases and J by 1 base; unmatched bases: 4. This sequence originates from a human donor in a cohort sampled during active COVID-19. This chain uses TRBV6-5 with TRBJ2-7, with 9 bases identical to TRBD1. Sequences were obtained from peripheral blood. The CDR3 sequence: CASRPGQGSYEQYF. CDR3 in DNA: TGTGCCAGCAGACCGGGACAGGGTTCCTACGAGCAGTACTTC.